The source of this TCR beta chain is a study of Ad26.COV2.S vaccination and SARS-CoV-2 variants. Sequenced by immunoSEQ multiplex PCR; TCRdb stores in-frame clones only, minus some. The sample holds 300,000 to 400,000 clones, around 84% seen once. Regarding the study as a whole: Reportedly, after vaccination the spike-specific CD8+ and CD4+ T cell responses displayed substantial breadth.

Note on this clone: Its antigen is undetermined.

Treatment specified: roughly 20 received Ad26.COV2.S at low or high dose, single or two shots; a few received placebo; per-sample allocation not given. All samples were drawn on day 63, counting from the first vaccine or placebo injection. Wuhan-strain spike was delivered by a replication-incompetent Ad26 vector. The sequence derives from a person aged 18-60 years who received the Ad26.COV2.S COVID-19 vaccine or a placebo. This sample comprised peripheral blood, obtained in a trial of Ad26.COV2.S vaccine versus placebo.

CDR3 loop: CASSFLVSGTGAYEQYF. CDR3 coding DNA: TGTGCCAGCAGCTTTCTTGTGTCAGGGACAGGGGCCTACGAGCAGTACTTC. The chain has TRBV11-2 and TRBJ2-7, with TRBD1 matching 10 bases. There are 17 residues in the CDR3. Germline V gene data show CDR1 as SGHAT and CDR2 as FQNNGV. Trimming removed 3 bases from V and 2 bases from J; junction bases left unmatched: 10.